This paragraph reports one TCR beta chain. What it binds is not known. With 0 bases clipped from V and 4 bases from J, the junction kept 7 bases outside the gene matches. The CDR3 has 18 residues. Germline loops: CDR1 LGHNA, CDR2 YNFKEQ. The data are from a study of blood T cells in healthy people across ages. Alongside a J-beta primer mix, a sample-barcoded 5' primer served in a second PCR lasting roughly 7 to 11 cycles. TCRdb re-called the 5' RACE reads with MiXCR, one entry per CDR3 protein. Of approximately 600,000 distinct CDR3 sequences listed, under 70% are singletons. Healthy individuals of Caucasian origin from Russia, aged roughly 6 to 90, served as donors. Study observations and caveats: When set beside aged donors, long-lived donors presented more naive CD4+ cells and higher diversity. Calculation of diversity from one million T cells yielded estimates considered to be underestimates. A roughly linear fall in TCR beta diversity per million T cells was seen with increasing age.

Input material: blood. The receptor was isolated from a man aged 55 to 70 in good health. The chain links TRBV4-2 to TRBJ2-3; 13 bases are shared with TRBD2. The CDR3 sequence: CASSQEGRLAGGADTQYF. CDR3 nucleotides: TGTGCCAGCAGCCAAGAAGGGCGACTAGCGGGGGGCGCAGATACGCAGTATTTT.